This T cell receptor beta chain stems from a study of tumor and adjacent non-tumor tissue in lung cancer. A modified ARM-PCR protocol with three rounds of nested PCR amplified TCRbeta. MiXCR was run by TCRdb on the multiplex PCR reads, yielding one entry per CDR3 protein. The sample consists of 90,000 to 120,000 distinct CDR3 sequences, approximately 65% of them appearing once. Study-wide points: In normal lung, the top 100 clones were significantly more dominant than in tumor. Tumor TCR diversity, when higher, was linked to shorter survival.

No cell sorting was done before RNA was extracted from the tissue. Distant lung tissue was collected more than 3 cm away from the tumor edge. This CDR3 is built from 14 residues. The V gene's germline CDR1 is SGHAT and CDR2 FQNNGV. V lost 11 bases and J lost 2, with 17 bases in between. Concerning this clonotype: Its antigen is not identified.

The sequence derives from a man aged 30-40 years with non-small cell lung cancer. Sequencing was done on a sample of distant non-tumor lung tissue. The chain couples TRBV11-2 to TRBJ2-3; a possible D gene is TRBD1 (5 bases). The CDR3 nucleotides are TGTGCCGACAGCTTGAGACGGGTCACAGATACGCAGTATTTT. Residues: CADSLRRVTDTQYF.